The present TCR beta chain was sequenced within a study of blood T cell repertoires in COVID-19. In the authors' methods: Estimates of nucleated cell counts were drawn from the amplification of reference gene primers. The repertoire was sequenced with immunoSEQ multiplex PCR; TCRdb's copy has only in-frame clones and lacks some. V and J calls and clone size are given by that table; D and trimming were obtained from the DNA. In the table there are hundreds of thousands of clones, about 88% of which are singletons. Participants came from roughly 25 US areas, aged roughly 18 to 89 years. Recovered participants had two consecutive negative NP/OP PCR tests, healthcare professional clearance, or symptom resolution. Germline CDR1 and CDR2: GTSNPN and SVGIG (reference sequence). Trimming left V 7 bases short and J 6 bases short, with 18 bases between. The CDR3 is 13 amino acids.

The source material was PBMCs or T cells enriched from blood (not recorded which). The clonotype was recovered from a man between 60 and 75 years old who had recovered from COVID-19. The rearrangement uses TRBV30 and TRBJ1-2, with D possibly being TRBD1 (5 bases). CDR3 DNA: TGTGCCTCCAATCAGGGCCTCAGGGATGGCTACACCTTC. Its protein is CASNQGLRDGYTF. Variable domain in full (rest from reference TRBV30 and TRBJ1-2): SQTIHQWPATLVQPVGSPLSLECTVEGTSNPNLYWYRQAAGRGLQLLFYSVGIGQISSEVPQNLSASRPQDRQFILSSKKLLLSDSGFYLCASNQGLRDGYTFGSGTRLTVV.